This T cell receptor (beta chain) was documented in a study of early T cells in non-severe SARS-CoV-2 infection. Study as a whole: Unsorted whole-blood RNA was sequenced in bulk, leaving chains unpaired.

V gave up 4 bases and J gave up 0 bases, with 15 bases separating them. Germline values: CDR1 MNHNS, CDR2 SASEGT. This CDR3 has 16 residues. Regarding the study as a whole: Using VDJdb, the matching emphasized anti-spike CD8 responses while missing private and CD4 specificities.

As for this clonotype: Its specificity is not known.

cDNA molecules, individually, were tagged with unique molecular identifiers. TCRdb re-called the 5' RACE reads through MiXCR, storing one row per CDR3 protein. The data show just under 65,000 distinct CDR3 sequences, around 13% seen once. The V and J genes are TRBV6-1 and TRBJ1-2; D is perhaps TRBD1 (5 bases). The sample consisted of whole blood. The source is an adult who was a healthcare worker with PCR-confirmed SARS-CoV-2 infection or an uninfected control (not recorded which). Here the CDR3 reads CASSGQGERPNYGYTF. In DNA form, the CDR3 reads TGTGCCAGCAGTGGACAAGGGGAAAGGCCTAACTATGGCTACACCTTC.